A single sample gave rise to the 28 T cell receptor beta chains below, sequenced in a study of blood T cell repertoires in COVID-19. Repertoires were generated with immunoSEQ multiplex PCR, while TCRdb's copy carries only in-frame clones and drops some. Of around 250,000 clones in the sample, more than 75% were seen once. The material sequenced was peripheral blood. The receptor set was obtained from a woman aged 60 to 75 who had recovered from COVID-19.

V usage is TRBV7-9 and J usage is TRBJ1-2; TRBD1 is a possible D gene (6 bases). This CDR3 has 16 amino acids. V was cut by 4 bases and J by 4 bases, with 19 bases left in between. Germline-derived CDR1 and CDR2 are SEHNR and FQNEAQ (reference sequence). CDR3 coding DNA: TGTGCCAGCAGCTCGCGAGATACAGGGAAGAGCTATGGCTACACCTTC. It specifies CASSSRDTGKSYGYTF.

CDR3 residues: CASSWGQGDTGELFF. CDR3 nucleotides: TGTGCCAGCAGCTGGGGGCAGGGTGACACCGGGGAGCTGTTTTTT. V usage is TRBV11-3 and J usage is TRBJ2-2; D is possibly TRBD1 (6 bases). This CDR3 region has 15 residues. From germline, CDR1 is SGHNT and CDR2 YENEEA. The germline V and J ends were trimmed by 4 bases and 3 bases, with 12 bases remaining between them.

The chain is built from TRBV5-6 and TRBJ1-1; the match to TRBD1 covers 10 bases. The CDR3 length is 14 residues. Trimming cost V 4 bases and J 3 bases; bases outside gene matches: 3. Germline CDR1 is SGHDT and CDR2 is YYEEEE. CDR3 nucleotide sequence: TGTGCCAGCAGCCTGGGACAGGGGTACACTGAAGCTTTCTTT. Protein: CASSLGQGYTEAFF.

V and J are TRBV7-9 and TRBJ1-5; the D is unclear. The V end was cut by 5 bases, the J end by 2 bases, with 10 bases between. CDR1 is SEHNR and CDR2 is FQNEAQ in the germline V gene (reference sequence). The CDR3 extends over 14 amino acids. Here the CDR3 DNA reads TGTGCCAGCAGCCCAGCGGGAGGCAATCAGCCCCAGCATTTT. It codes for CASSPAGGNQPQHF.

This clone was seen only a few times. This chain connects TRBV7-2 to TRBJ2-3; a weak D match, TRBD2 (5 bases). CDR3 length: 14 residues. V was pared by 4 bases and J by 7 bases, with 15 bases between. Germline CDR1 is SGHTA and CDR2 is FQGNSA. CDR3 residues: CASSSGVFMYTQYF. DNA of the CDR3: TGTGCCAGCAGCTCCGGGGTGTTTATGTATACGCAGTATTTT.

V and J are TRBV19 and TRBJ1-2, with TRBD1 identical over 11 bases. V lost 7 bases and J lost 4; bases outside the gene matches: 8. CDR3 length: 15 amino acids. CDR1 LNHDA and CDR2 SQIVND come from the germline V gene (reference sequence). The CDR3 DNA reads TGTGCCAGTAAAGAGAGGACAGGGGGCGCCTATGGCTACACCTTC. This codes for CASKERTGGAYGYTF.

This chain uses TRBV6-5 with TRBJ2-7, with 7 bases lining up with TRBD1. V lost 7 bases to trimming and J lost 4 bases; unmatched junction nucleotides: 4. Per the germline V gene, CDR1 is MNHEY and CDR2 is SVGAGI. The CDR3 contains 12 residues. The CDR3 spells CASTPTGYEQYF. The CDR3 nucleotides are TGTGCCAGCACTCCGACAGGGTACGAGCAGTACTTC.

The gene calls are TRBV12-5 and TRBJ2-7; the match to TRBD2 covers 9 bases. Germline trimming cut 5 bases from V and 2 bases from J; bases unmatched to any gene: 10. The CDR3 contains 16 residues. Germline V CDR1 and CDR2: LGHNT, FRNRAP. CDR3 protein: CASGMGDLAGAYEQYF. The DNA of the CDR3 is TGTGCTAGTGGTATGGGGGATTTAGCGGGGGCCTACGAGCAGTACTTC.

The gene calls are TRBV18 and TRBJ2-2; D is undetermined. Germline V gives CDR1 KGHSH, CDR2 LQKENI. CDR3 length equals 15 residues. The ends were cut back, 3 bases at V and 2 bases at J, with 10 bases in the middle. The CDR3 bases are TGTGCCAGCTCACCCCAAGCAGGCAACACCGGGGAGCTGTTTTTT. It yields the protein CASSPQAGNTGELFF.

This clone occurred a few times. This chain joins TRBV9 and TRBJ1-5, with D hard to call. V lost 0 bases and J lost 7, with 11 bases in between. Germline CDR1 reads SGDLS; CDR2 reads YYNGEE. The CDR3 totals 14 residues. This CDR3 is CASSVGSAGQPQHF. The CDR3 DNA follows: TGTGCCAGCAGCGTAGGGTCCGCGGGGCAGCCCCAGCATTTT.

The chain links TRBV19 to TRBJ2-6; TRBD2 might be the D (6 bases). Germline V gene lookup returns CDR1 LNHDA and CDR2 SQIVND (reference sequence). V lost 7 bases, J lost 1 base, and 11 bases lay in between. The CDR3 is 15 amino acids. In nucleotides, the CDR3 is TGTGCCAGTACTCATGGAGGGTCTGGGGCCAACGTCCTGACTTTC. It codes for CASTHGGSGANVLTF.

This clone was recorded a few times. This chain connects TRBV29-1 to TRBJ1-2; 8 nucleotides agree with TRBD1. Germline CDR1 reads SQVTM; CDR2 reads ANQGSEA. This CDR3 region has 12 residues. V lost 4 bases to trimming and J lost 7 bases; unmatched junction nucleotides: 5. The CDR3 region has the DNA TGCAGCGTTGGCAGGGGGCAGCGTGGCTACACCTTC. It translates to CSVGRGQRGYTF.

The CDR3 region has the DNA TGCGCCAGCAGCTTCCCAAGACTAGCAGGATCCGAGGAGACCCAGTACTTC. Translating gives CASSFPRLAGSEETQYF. The chain employs TRBV5-1 and TRBJ2-5; TRBD2 agrees at 7 bases. The V and J ends lost 2 bases and 5 bases, in that order; junction bases with no gene match: 15. Germline V gene sequence: CDR1 SGHRS, CDR2 YFSETQ. This CDR3 is 17 amino acids long.

In this sample, this clone turned up once. The chain employs TRBV29-1 and TRBJ2-6; D is unresolved. V was pared by 0 bases and J by 2 bases, with 5 bases between. Germline V lookup: CDR1 SQVTM, CDR2 ANQGSEA. The CDR3 sequence is 14 residues long. DNA of the CDR3: TGCAGCGTTGAAGATCTTCCTGGGGCCAACGTCCTGACTTTC. Translating gives CSVEDLPGANVLTF. Full variable domain (missing parts from reference TRBV29-1 and TRBJ2-6): SAVISQKPSRDICQRGTSLTIQCQVDSQVTMMFWYRQQPGQSLTLIATANQGSEATYESGFVIDKFPISRPNLTFSTLTVSNMSPEDSSIYLCSVEDLPGANVLTFGAGSRLTVL.

CDR3 region: CASSLAHWTSGYEQYF. CDR3 DNA: TGTGCCAGCAGCTTAGCCCACTGGACTAGCGGCTACGAGCAGTACTTC. The chain joins TRBV13 to TRBJ2-7; 10 bases are shared with TRBD2. This CDR3 contains 16 residues. The V gene's germline CDR1 is PRHDT and CDR2 FYEKMQ (reference sequence). With V trimmed by 1 base and J by 3 bases, 6 bases remained unmatched.

This clone was observed a single time. The rearrangement joins TRBV28 to TRBJ2-7; TRBD1 might be the D (5 bases). The CDR3 sequence is 15 residues long. Between the trimmed V and J ends, which lost 3 bases and 0 bases, there was a span of 12 bases. Germline-derived CDR1 and CDR2 are MDHEN and SYDVKM. For the CDR3, the DNA is TGTGCCAGCAGTTTTAGGACATCGCCCTCCTACGAGCAGTACTTC. Encoded protein: CASSFRTSPSYEQYF. Filled out from reference TRBV28 and TRBJ2-7, the complete variable domain reads DVKVTQSSRYLVKRTGEKVFLECVQDMDHENMFWYRQDPGLGLRLIYFSYDVKMKEKGDIPEGYSVSREKKERFSLILESASTNQTSMYLCASSFRTSPSYEQYFGPGTRLTVT.

CDR3 protein: CASGLAGGAPYNEQFF. The CDR3 coding sequence is TGTGCCAGCGGCCTAGCGGGGGGGGCACCCTACAATGAGCAGTTCTTC. V and J are TRBV28 and TRBJ2-1; 12 bases agree with TRBD2. Trimming at V came to 8 bases and at J to 2 bases, leaving 7 bases not matched to a gene. Germline CDR1 reads MDHEN; CDR2 reads SYDVKM. This CDR3 comprises 16 residues. The full variable domain, its missing parts supplied by reference TRBV28 and TRBJ2-1, is DVKVTQSSRYLVKRTGEKVFLECVQDMDHENMFWYRQDPGLGLRLIYFSYDVKMKEKGDIPEGYSVSREKKERFSLILESASTNQTSMYLCASGLAGGAPYNEQFFGPGTRLTVL.

In nucleotides, the CDR3 is TGTGCCAGCAGCTCCTCTGGACAGGGCCTTTTGGAGACCCAGTACTTC. Translating gives CASSSSGQGLLETQYF. V is TRBV7-2 and J is TRBJ2-5, with 8 bases that match TRBD1. CDR1 and CDR2 (germline): SGHTA, FQGNSA. J was trimmed by 5 bases and V by 4 bases; bases with no gene match: 12. This CDR3 spans 16 amino acids.

This clone was picked up a small number of times. The V call is TRBV29-1, the J call TRBJ2-5; D not resolved. The V end was cut by 6 bases, the J end by 5 bases, with 16 bases between. CDR1 is SQVTM, CDR2 ANQGSEA, per germline. CDR3 length equals 13 residues. The CDR3 protein is CSVTTKVGETQYF. In DNA form, the CDR3 reads TGCAGCGTGACGACAAAGGTGGGCGAGACCCAGTACTTC.

The chain carries TRBV4-3 and TRBJ1-2; TRBD1 aligns across 7 bases. Germline V gene lookup returns CDR1 LGHNA and CDR2 YSLEER. The CDR3 totals 16 residues. The ends lost 0 bases at V and 2 bases at J; junction bases unmatched: 6. This CDR3 is CASSQDLTGANYGYTF. CDR3 coding DNA: TGCGCCAGCAGCCAAGATCTAACAGGGGCGAACTATGGCTACACCTTC.

The chain links TRBV3-1 (or the pseudogene TRBV3-2) to TRBJ2-2, with 7 bases aligning to TRBD1. CDR3 length: 14 residues. CDR1 is LGHDT, CDR2 YNNKEL, per germline (reference sequence). V lost 10 bases to trimming and J lost 4 bases; unmatched junction nucleotides: 9. DNA for the CDR3: TGTGCCACCGAACAGGGGATGGCCACCGGGGAGCTGTTTTTT. Protein: CATEQGMATGELFF.

The CDR3, as DNA: TGTGCCAGCAGCCCCTGGACAGGGAAGACAGATACGCAGTATTTT. Encoded protein: CASSPWTGKTDTQYF. The chain is built from TRBV7-2 and TRBJ2-3, with 8 bases identical to TRBD1. The junction had 7 bases not matched to a gene; V was cut back by 5 bases and J by 3 bases. Per germline, CDR1 SGHTA and CDR2 FQGNSA. CDR3 length equals 15 residues.

This chain joins TRBV11-1 and TRBJ1-2, with unresolved D. The CDR3 length is 16 residues. Germline values: CDR1 SGHAT, CDR2 FQDESV (reference sequence). Trimming pared 7 bases from V and 0 bases from J, leaving 18 bases between. The CDR3 coding sequence is TGTGCCAGCACCACCTCGAGGCCTTTTCCTAACTATGGCTACACCTTC. It specifies CASTTSRPFPNYGYTF.

The chain employs TRBV7-6 and TRBJ2-5, with 7 nucleotides matching TRBD2. The V and J ends lost 4 bases and 4 bases, in that order; junction bases with no gene match: 9. Germline CDR1 and CDR2: SGHVS and FNYEAQ. This CDR3 is built from 15 residues. CDR3 sequence reads: CASSSDRGGRETQYF. As DNA, the CDR3 is TGTGCCAGCAGCTCCGACCGCGGGGGTCGAGAGACCCAGTACTTC. Supplemented by reference TRBV7-6 and TRBJ2-5, the full variable domain reads GAGVSQSPRYKVTKRGQDVALRCDPISGHVSLYWYRQALGQGPEFLTYFNYEAQQDKSGLPNDRFSAERPEGSISTLTIQRTEQRDSAMYRCASSSDRGGRETQYFGPGTRLLVL.

CDR3 DNA sequence: TGTGCCATCAGTAGAGCAATGGCCGGGGGAGAGCAGTACTTC. Protein: CAISRAMAGGEQYF. The rearrangement links TRBV10-3 to TRBJ2-7, with D perhaps matching TRBD2 (6 bases). Per the germline V gene, CDR1 is ENHRY and CDR2 is SYGVKD. The CDR3 has 14 residues. V was clipped by 5 bases and J by 7 bases, with 18 bases between them.

This clone came up a few times. The chain links TRBV6-6 to TRBJ1-5, with 11 bases identical to TRBD1. CDR1 and CDR2 from the germline V gene are MNHNY and SVGAGI (reference sequence). The CDR3 loop spans 15 amino acids. Trimming at V came to 3 bases and at J to 6 bases, leaving 4 bases not matched to a gene. CDR3: CASSYGDRGSQPQHF. The CDR3 DNA reads TGTGCCAGCAGTTATGGGGACAGGGGGAGTCAGCCCCAGCATTTT.

This chain connects TRBV11-1 to TRBJ1-6; 7 bases map to TRBD1. Germline V lookup: CDR1 SGHAT, CDR2 FQDESV (reference sequence). J lost 7 bases, V lost 5 bases, and 5 bases had no gene match. This CDR3 is 14 amino acids long. DNA of the CDR3: TGTGCCAGCAGCAACAGGGGTAGGAATTCACCCCTCCACTTT. Its protein product is CASSNRGRNSPLHF.

The V and J genes are TRBV30 and TRBJ1-2; 8 bases line up with TRBD1. CDR1 and CDR2 from the germline V gene are GTSNPN and SVGIG (reference sequence). The CDR3 covers 16 residues. After removal of 3 bases from V and 6 bases from J, the junction contained 15 bases not matched to a gene. The CDR3, as DNA: TGTGCCTGGAGGGTCGGTCAGGGGGCGCTTGGGGATGGCTACACCTTC. Translation: CAWRVGQGALGDGYTF.